Below, one TCR beta chain is given with its context. Its antigen is unidentified. This specimen belongs to a study of cytomegalovirus exposure and HLA in healthy donors. Study-level results: Earlier results showed most TCR beta V segments being productive about 87% or about 30% of the time. Three chains tied to CMV proved CMV antigen-specific in vitro.

Primers included in the PCR were 60 Vbeta and 13 Jbeta primers. Generated by immunoSEQ multiplex PCR, the TCRdb table keeps only in-frame clones and is missing some. The sample consists of about 160,000 clones, about 85% of them appearing once. Germline CDR1 reads MNHEY; CDR2 reads SVGAGI. Trimming stripped 6 bases from V and 4 bases from J, with 12 bases between. This CDR3 has 13 residues. The TCR originated in a human donor in good health. This rearrangement joins TRBV6-5 to TRBJ1-2, with no clear D. What was sequenced was PBMCs. CDR3 sequence reads: CASRKPGSYGYTF. CDR3 sequence (DNA): TGTGCCAGCAGGAAACCTGGGAGCTATGGCTACACCTTC.